The entry that follows covers one TCR beta chain sequence. Taking its sample share into account, this clone is medium-sized (0.01 to 0.1%). What antigen it recognizes has not been identified. No base quality values were provided; no much bigger clone lies one nucleotide off. These data come from a study of chemoradiotherapy in HPV16-positive cancers (dated by TCRdb to between 2022 and 2023). For the wider study: Functional T-cell assays on cells from two HPV16-positive patients defined candidate HPV-specific T-cell clones and common TCR motifs. The study set out to ask whether T-cell immunity against the HPV oncoproteins E6 and E7 changes over the course of chemoradiotherapy and whether that immunity affects survival. Next, the candidate HPV-specific TCRs and motifs were followed in TCR repertoires from fewer than 100 patients with HPV-related cancers.

Reading from cysteine to phenylalanine, the CDR3 counts 15 amino acids. Kept here is only the CDR3 DNA, which spans 45 bases and is read in frame from base 1. CDR1 and CDR2 (LNHDA, SQIVND) derive from the germline V gene (reference sequence). V and J lose 5 bases and 0 bases, and a span of 10 bases separates them. Receptors were amplified or captured by the immunoSEQ multiplex PCR assay. TCRdb limited this immuneACCESS table to in-frame rearrangements with V and J called. A share of clones is missing; checked studies link under half to unresolved V genes, and the rest is unexplained. The sample table lists about 32,000 clones, 88% of them with a count of one. The top ten hold under 5.5% of the sample. On the study overall, not on this receptor specifically: In HPV16-positive patients, expansion of HPV-responsive T cells during chemoradiotherapy was found to be associated with improved recurrence-free survival. The survival association was reported for HPV16-positive patients, and the functional definition of HPV-specific T cells was derived from only a couple of HPV16-positive patients. Expansion of candidate HPV-specific clones and E7-related TCR motifs was observed in the tumor microenvironment during treatment, whereas no such expansion was observed for non-HPV-specific T cells.

Repertoires were sampled multiple times during chemoradiotherapy, which allowed clonal expansion in the tumor microenvironment to be followed. The receptor comes from a human donor with HPV-associated anogenital cancer. The starting material was blood, obtained from a patient who underwent chemoradiotherapy. Recombination linked TRBV19 to TRBJ2-2, with a tentative D call of TRBD1 or TRBD2, each matching 5 bases. The DNA sequence follows: TGTGCCAGTAGTCTTGGGGGATCGAACACCGGGGAGCTGTTTTTT. Its translation reads: CASSLGGSNTGELFF. Extended through the reference TRBV19 and TRBJ2-2 proteins, this CDR3 yields the full variable domain: DGGITQSPKYLFRKEGQNVTLSCEQNLNHDAMYWYRQDPGQGLRLIYYSQIVNDFQKGDIAEGYSVSREKKESFPLTVTSAQKNPTAFYLCASSLGGSNTGELFFGEGSRLTVL.